A single sample is the source of the 4 T cell receptor beta chains below, sequenced in a study of metastatic and nonmetastatic thyroid tumors. TCRdb used MiXCR to call clones anew from the PCR reads. The sample has under 20,000 clones; 25% to 30% are singletons. Thyroid surgery took place with no prior treatment in any patient. The sample was blood. All receptors come from a female donor with papillary thyroid cancer or a benign thyroid nodule (not recorded which). Some clones in this sample may be carry-over from other donors' samples.

In its sample, this clone is medium-sized. This rearrangement joins TRBV20-1 to TRBJ2-7; 9 bases align to TRBD2. V trimming: 0 bases; J trimming: 6 bases; junction bases outside the gene matches: 9. The germline gives CDR1 DFQATT, CDR2 SNEGSKA (reference sequence). This CDR3 is 15 amino acids long. CDR3 DNA sequence: TGCAGTGCTAGAGATCTCGCTAGCGGGATAGTCGAGCAGTACTTC. Protein: CSARDLASGIVEQYF.

Turning to this clone: Given a much more abundant clone one base away, this may be a read error. The V gene is TRBV5-4, the J gene TRBJ2-3; 11 nucleotides match TRBD2. The germline gives CDR1 SGHNT, CDR2 YYREEE (reference sequence). The junction had 9 bases not matched to a gene; V was cut back by 6 bases and J by 6 bases. This CDR3 comprises 15 residues. CDR3 amino acids: CASIVSGRGLDTQYF. DNA of the CDR3: TGTGCCAGCATAGTTAGCGGGAGGGGTTTGGATACGCAGTATTTT.

The table lists this clone with many counts. This rearrangement joins TRBV7-2 to TRBJ2-1; 11 bases are shared with TRBD1. Germline loops: CDR1 SGHTA, CDR2 FQGNSA. J lost 6 bases, V lost 5 bases, and 3 bases had no gene match. The CDR3 is made up of 14 amino acids. CDR3 DNA: TGTGCCAGCAGCAGGGACAGGGGGGCCAATGAGCAGTTCTTC. Protein sequence: CASSRDRGANEQFF. The full variable domain, completed using reference TRBV7-2 and TRBJ2-1, is GAGVSQSPSNKVTEKGKDVELRCDPISGHTALYWYRQSLGQGLEFLIYFQGNSAPDKSGLPSDRFSAERTGGSVSTLTIQRTQQEDSAVYLCASSRDRGANEQFFGPGTRLTVL.

The chain is built from TRBV11-1 and TRBJ2-2, with D possibly being TRBD2 (6 bases). From germline, CDR1 is SGHAT and CDR2 FQDESV (reference sequence). Trimming cost V 5 bases and J 3 bases, with 19 bases left between them. The CDR3 runs 17 residues. The CDR3 DNA reads TGTGCCAGCAGCCCCCCGCGCCGGGAGCCGGACACCGGGGAGCTGTTTTTT. This gives the protein CASSPPRREPDTGELFF.